A selection of T cell receptor beta chains follows, all from one sample in a study of T cell repertoires in cytomegalovirus infection. These receptors' targets are unknown. TCRdb called the reads again in MiXCR, with one record for every CDR3 protein. The table lists hundreds of thousands of distinct CDR3 sequences, 40% to 50% of them singletons. The input for sequencing was cultured PBMCs, taken from culture after CMV antigen stimulation. These receptors were collected from a human donor in good health (CMV status not recorded). Some clones in this sample may be carry-over from other donors' samples. Each CDR3 is given with its conserved first and last residue. Size is stated for part of the rows, as once, few or many counts, or as a class when the clone is expanded.

14 | TRBJ2-1 | few | TRBV7-8 | CASSLPTGAQEQFF
15 | TRBJ1-6 | - | TRBV20-1 | CSARLTPRGNSPLHF
15 | TRBJ2-3 | - | TRBV20-1 | CSATNRGANTDTQYF
14 | TRBJ1-1 | - | TRBV10-3 | CAISGRTGDTEAFF
14 | TRBJ2-2 | - | TRBV6-2/TRBV6-3 | CASRPRRRVGELFF
14 | TRBJ2-2 | few | TRBV5-4 | CASSSPTGAGELFF
14 | TRBJ2-5 | - | TRBV10-3 | CAISESRAEETQYF
15 | TRBJ1-5 | - | TRBV7-6 | CASSQLRQANQPQHF
15 | TRBJ1-1 | - | TRBV7-9 | CASSPRGSMNTEAFF
12 | TRBJ1-6 | - | TRBV10-3 | CAISAAGSPLHF
15 | TRBJ1-3 | - | TRBV7-2 | CASRRSEISGNTIYF
13 | TRBJ2-7 | few | TRBV7-2 | CASSLIYGGEQYF
16 | TRBJ2-3 | - | TRBV7-2 | CASSLAGLKSTDTQYF
15 | TRBJ2-1 | - | TRBV9 | CASSTGGRGYNEQFF
19 | TRBJ2-3 | few | TRBV7-2 | CASSLPLTSGGSPTDTQYF
14 | TRBJ1-1 | - | TRBV7-9 | CASSESSPNTEAFF
16 | TRBJ2-7 | - | TRBV6-2/TRBV6-3 | CASSYSTSGITYEQYF
16 | TRBJ2-3 | few | TRBV5-1 | CASSTRGDLFTDTQYF
15 | TRBJ1-5 | - | TRBV20-1 | CSASYGTGQEQPQHF
16 | TRBJ1-2 | - | TRBV7-6 | CASSGGDGPVVYGYTF
15 | TRBJ2-2 | few | TRBV7-2 | CASSLASGHTGELFF
19 | TRBJ2-7 | - | TRBV28 | CASSPEVSGTSGRVYEQYF